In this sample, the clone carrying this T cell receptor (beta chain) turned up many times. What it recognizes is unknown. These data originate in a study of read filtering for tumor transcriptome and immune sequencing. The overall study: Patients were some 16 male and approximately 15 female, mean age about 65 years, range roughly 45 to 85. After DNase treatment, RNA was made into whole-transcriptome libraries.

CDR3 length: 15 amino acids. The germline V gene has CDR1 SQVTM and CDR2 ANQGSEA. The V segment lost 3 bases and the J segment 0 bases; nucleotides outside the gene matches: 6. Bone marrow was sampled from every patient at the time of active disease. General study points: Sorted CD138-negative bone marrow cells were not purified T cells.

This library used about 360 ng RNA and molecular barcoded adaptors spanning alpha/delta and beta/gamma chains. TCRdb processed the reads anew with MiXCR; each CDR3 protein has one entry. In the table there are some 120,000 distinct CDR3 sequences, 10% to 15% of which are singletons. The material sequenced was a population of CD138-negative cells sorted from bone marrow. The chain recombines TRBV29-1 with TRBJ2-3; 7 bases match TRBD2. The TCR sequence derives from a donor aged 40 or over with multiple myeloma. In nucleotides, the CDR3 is TGCAGCGTTGACCGGGCTAGCGGTAGCACAGATACGCAGTATTTT. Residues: CSVDRASGSTDTQYF.